The rows below give T cell receptor beta chains drawn from one sample of a study of cytomegalovirus exposure and HLA in healthy donors. The table came from immunoSEQ multiplex PCR; TCRdb's copy has only in-frame clones and leaves some out. Of around 180,000 clones in the sample, around 68% are singletons; the top ten hold roughly 1.6%. Sequences were obtained from PBMCs. These receptors originate from a girl aged 5 to 17 in good health and CMV-seronegative. Both conserved end residues are part of each CDR3. The D gene is left open where the match is weak. The size of a clone is reported for some rows only, either as once, few or many, or as a class for expanded clones.

clone_size,d_call,v_call,j_call,cdr3_aa,cdr3_nt
once,.,TRBV19,TRBJ1-1,CASSIGGRNTEAFF,TGTGCCAGTAGTATCGGAGGGAGGAACACTGAAGCTTTCTTT
.,.,TRBV7-9,TRBJ2-1,CASSLASGRGSYNEQFF,TGTGCCAGCAGCTTAGCCTCGGGACGGGGGTCATACAATGAGCAGTTCTTC
.,.,TRBV6-1,TRBJ1-6,CATLTESSYNSPLHF,TGTGCCACCCTGACAGAGAGCTCCTATAATTCACCCCTCCACTTT
.,TRBD2,TRBV9,TRBJ2-7,CASSVEVGRDGRPDEQYF,TGTGCCAGCAGCGTAGAAGTGGGGAGGGACGGTCGGCCCGACGAGCAGTACTTC
.,TRBD1,TRBV7-9,TRBJ2-7,CASSPPGTGDEQYF,TGTGCCAGCAGCCCTCCAGGGACAGGGGACGAGCAGTACTTC
few,.,TRBV30,TRBJ1-2,CAWKRQGMDGYTF,TGTGCCTGGAAACGGCAGGGGATGGACGGCTACACCTTC
few,.,TRBV27,TRBJ1-5,CASSQYSSNQPQHF,TGTGCCAGCAGCCAGTACAGTAGCAATCAGCCCCAGCATTTT
.,.,TRBV2,TRBJ1-4,CASISGPGRGGLFF,TGTGCCAGCATTTCGGGCCCCGGCAGGGGCGGACTGTTTTTT
.,.,TRBV7-7,TRBJ2-1,CASSLALANEQFF,TGTGCTAGCAGCTTAGCACTAGCCAATGAGCAGTTCTTC
.,TRBD1,TRBV30,TRBJ1-2,CAWSGTGLVLDGYTF,TGTGCCTGGAGTGGGACAGGTTTGGTGCTCGATGGCTACACCTTC
.,.,TRBV15,TRBJ1-1,CATSRDGAGLNTEAFF,TGTGCCACCAGCAGAGATGGGGCAGGACTGAACACTGAAGCTTTCTTT
few,TRBD1,TRBV5-1,TRBJ1-1,CASSTGQDLGDTEAFF,TGCGCCAGCAGCACAGGACAGGATCTGGGGGACACTGAAGCTTTCTTT
.,.,TRBV27,TRBJ1-3,CASSPLPGNTIYF,TGTGCCAGCAGTCCGCTACCTGGAAACACCATATATTTT
.,.,TRBV9,TRBJ1-2,CASSAFDGYTF,TGTGCCAGCAGCGCCTTTGATGGCTACACCTTC
.,TRBD1,TRBV5-1,TRBJ1-1,CASSPGTGQGMNTEAFF,TGCGCCAGCAGCCCCGGGACAGGTCAAGGAATGAACACTGAAGCTTTCTTT
once,TRBD1,TRBV5-1,TRBJ2-3,CASSLESQGADTQYF,TGCGCCAGCAGCTTGGAGAGCCAGGGGGCAGATACGCAGTATTTT
.,TRBD1,TRBV14,TRBJ1-1,CASSPTGGGSNTEAFF,TGTGCCAGCAGCCCGACAGGGGGGGGCTCGAACACTGAAGCTTTCTTT
once,TRBD2,TRBV30,TRBJ2-3,CAWFDTGLAGLTDTQYF,TGTGCCTGGTTCGATACTGGACTAGCGGGGCTCACAGATACGCAGTATTTT
once,.,TRBV11-2,TRBJ1-2,CASSPGGYGYTF,TGTGCCAGCAGCCCCGGGGGCTATGGCTACACCTTC
.,.,TRBV19,TRBJ2-2,CASSDPGANTGELFF,TGTGCCAGTAGTGATCCCGGGGCGAACACCGGGGAGCTGTTTTTT
.,TRBD1,TRBV30,TRBJ1-5,CAWSRGQSNQPQHF,TGTGCCTGGAGTAGGGGACAGTCAAATCAGCCCCAGCATTTT
.,.,TRBV27,TRBJ2-3,CASSMATDTQYF,TGTGCCAGCAGTATGGCCACAGATACGCAGTATTTT
few,.,TRBV5-1,TRBJ2-5,CASSLVAAPGETQYF,TGCGCCAGCAGCTTGGTTGCAGCCCCGGGGGAGACCCAGTACTTC
.,.,TRBV4-2,TRBJ1-1,CASSQEQMNTEAFF,TGTGCCAGCAGCCAGGAACAGATGAACACTGAAGCTTTCTTT
.,.,TRBV10-3,TRBJ2-7,CAISGSHRAPYEQYF,TGTGCCATCAGTGGATCCCACAGGGCTCCGTACGAGCAGTACTTC
once,.,TRBV28,TRBJ1-3,CASSFTGNTIYF,TGTGCCAGCAGTTTTACTGGAAACACCATATATTTT
few,TRBD1,TRBV29-1,TRBJ1-2,CSVEVGTAYGYTF,TGCAGCGTTGAAGTTGGGACAGCGTATGGCTACACCTTC
.,.,TRBV2,TRBJ1-5,CASSGFRDSNQPQHF,TGTGCCAGCAGTGGTTTCAGGGATAGCAATCAGCCCCAGCATTTT